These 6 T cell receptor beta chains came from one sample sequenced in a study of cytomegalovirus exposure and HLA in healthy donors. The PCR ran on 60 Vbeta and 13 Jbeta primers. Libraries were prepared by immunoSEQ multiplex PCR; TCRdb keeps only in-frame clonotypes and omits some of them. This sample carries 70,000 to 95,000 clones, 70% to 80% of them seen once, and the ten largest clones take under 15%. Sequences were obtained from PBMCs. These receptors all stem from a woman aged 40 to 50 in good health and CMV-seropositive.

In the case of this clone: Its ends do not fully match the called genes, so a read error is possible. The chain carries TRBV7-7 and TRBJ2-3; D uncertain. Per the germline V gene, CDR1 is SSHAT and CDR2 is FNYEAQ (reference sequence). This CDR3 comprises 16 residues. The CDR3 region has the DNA TGTGCTAGCAGCTTAGCACCCAGGCTAAGCACAGATACGCAGTATTTT. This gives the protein CASSLAPRLSTDTQYF.

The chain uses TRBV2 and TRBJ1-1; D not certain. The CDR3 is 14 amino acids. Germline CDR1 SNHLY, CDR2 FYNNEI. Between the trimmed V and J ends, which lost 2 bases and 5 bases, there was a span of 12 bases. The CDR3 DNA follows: TGTGCCAGCAGTGAATCTCGGGGTTTGACTGAAGCTTTCTTT. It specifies CASSESRGLTEAFF.

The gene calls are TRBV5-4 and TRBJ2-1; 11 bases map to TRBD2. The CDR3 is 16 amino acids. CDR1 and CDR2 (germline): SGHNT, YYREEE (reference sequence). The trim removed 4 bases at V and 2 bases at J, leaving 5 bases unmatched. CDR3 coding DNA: TGTGCCAGCAGCACCGGACTAGCGGGTGCCTACAATGAGCAGTTCTTC. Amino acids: CASSTGLAGAYNEQFF.

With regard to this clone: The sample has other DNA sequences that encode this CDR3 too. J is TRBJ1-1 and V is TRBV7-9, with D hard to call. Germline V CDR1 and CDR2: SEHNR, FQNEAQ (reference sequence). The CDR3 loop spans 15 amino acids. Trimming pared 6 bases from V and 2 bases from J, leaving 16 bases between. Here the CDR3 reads CASSSWRVENTEAFF. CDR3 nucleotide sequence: TGTGCCAGCAGTTCCTGGAGGGTCGAAAACACTGAAGCTTTCTTT.

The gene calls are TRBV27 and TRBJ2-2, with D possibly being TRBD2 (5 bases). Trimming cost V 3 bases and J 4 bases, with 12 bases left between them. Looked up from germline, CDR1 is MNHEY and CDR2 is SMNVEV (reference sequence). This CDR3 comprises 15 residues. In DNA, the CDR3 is TGTGCCAGCAGTTTCTTGCTAGCAGGCACCGGGGAGCTGTTTTTT. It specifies CASSFLLAGTGELFF.

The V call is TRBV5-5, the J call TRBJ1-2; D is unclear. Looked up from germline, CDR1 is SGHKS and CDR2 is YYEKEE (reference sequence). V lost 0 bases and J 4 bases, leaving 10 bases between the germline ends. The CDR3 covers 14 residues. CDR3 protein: CASSLEDTIYGYTF. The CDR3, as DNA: TGTGCCAGCAGCTTGGAAGACACCATCTATGGCTACACCTTC.